This T cell receptor (beta chain) was obtained from a study of blood T cell repertoires in COVID-19. Background on the study: COVID-19 samples, acute and convalescent, were from the United States, Italy and Spain. PBMCs, B-cell-depleted T cells, or T cells were the source of the cDNA or gDNA that made up the material.

Original handling: Estimates of nucleated cell counts were drawn from the amplification of reference gene primers. Measured with immunoSEQ multiplex PCR; TCRdb has only the in-frame clones, and not every one. The DNA gave D and trimming, while V, J and clone size come from that table. Of around 23,000 clones listed, 65% to 80% are singletons. The sequence came from a man over 45 with COVID-19, enrolled during active disease. The sample was peripheral blood.

The DNA of the CDR3 is TGCGCCAGCAGCATACAGGGACAGAACACTGAAGCTTTCTTT. It specifies CASSIQGQNTEAFF. This rearrangement joins TRBV5-1 to TRBJ1-1, with a tentative D call TRBD1 (6 bases). The V gene's germline CDR1 is SGHRS and CDR2 YFSETQ. Trimming took 4 bases from V and 1 from J, leaving 11 bases between them. CDR3 length: 14 residues.